This T cell receptor beta chain derives from a study of cytomegalovirus exposure and HLA in healthy donors. Study context: It was reported in a later analysis that the same platform had been used for the roughly 130 validation repertoires as for the approximately 670 first-cohort repertoires.

Libraries were prepared by immunoSEQ multiplex PCR; TCRdb keeps only in-frame clonotypes and omits some of them. The sample includes 140,000 or so clones, roughly nine tenths of them seen just once. Germline CDR1 MNHNS, CDR2 SASEGT. Deletions cut 4 bases from V and 0 bases from J, with 9 bases between. CDR3 size: 15 residues. Study-wide results and caveats: In the approximately 130 validation repertoires, a later analysis found that first-cohort TCR clusters tended to co-occur.

This clone occurred once. Its target is not known. The chain has TRBV6-1 and TRBJ2-2, with D possibly being TRBD1 (6 bases). Sequenced input: PBMCs. The sequence was obtained from a man aged 18-30 years in good health and CMV-seronegative. In DNA form, the CDR3 reads TGTGCCAGCAGTGCCAGGGGCGCGAACACCGGGGAGCTGTTTTTT. Protein: CASSARGANTGELFF.